Shown below are 17 T cell receptor beta chains from a single sample sequenced in a study of blood T cell repertoires in COVID-19. Here immunoSEQ multiplex PCR was the method, and the copy in TCRdb shows in-frame clones only, minus some. The sample has some 330,000 clones, 80% to 90% seen once; the top ten hold 1.9%. Sequencing used PBMCs or T cells enriched from blood (not recorded which). The receptor set was obtained from a man aged 40-50 years in a cohort exposed to, infected with or recovered from COVID-19 (not recorded which).

The chain joins TRBV28 to TRBJ1-1; D is perhaps TRBD1 (5 bases). The CDR3 is 16 residues long. Looked up from germline, CDR1 is MDHEN and CDR2 is SYDVKM. V was shortened by 5 bases and J by 0 bases, with 16 bases between the two germline ends. As DNA, the CDR3 is TGTGCCAGCAGTCGCATGGGGGGACCCATGAACACTGAAGCTTTCTTT. It translates to CASSRMGGPMNTEAFF.

The CDR3 spells CASSLFGQGSGGELFF. CDR3 nucleotide sequence: TGTGCCAGCAGTTTATTTGGACAGGGATCAGGCGGGGAGCTGTTTTTT. The chain links TRBV28 to TRBJ2-2; 8 bases are a match to TRBD1. The CDR3 extends over 16 amino acids. Germline trimming cut 1 base from V and 7 bases from J; bases unmatched to any gene: 8. Germline V gives CDR1 MDHEN, CDR2 SYDVKM.

This clone appeared a single time. V gene TRBV27 combines with J gene TRBJ1-1, with a possible D match to TRBD1 (6 bases). Trimming removed 6 bases at V and 1 base at J, with 15 bases between. Germline values: CDR1 MNHEY, CDR2 SMNVEV (reference sequence). This CDR3 comprises 15 residues. The CDR3: CASSRGAGKNTEAFF. The DNA of the CDR3 is TGTGCCAGCAGCCGGGGGGCAGGCAAGAACACTGAAGCTTTCTTT.

The CDR3 DNA follows: TGTGCCAGCAGTGAAGCGCTTCGGTGGGCCGAGCAGTACTTC. It codes for CASSEALRWAEQYF. The chain couples TRBV6-1 to TRBJ2-7; D is ambiguous. Looked up from germline, CDR1 is MNHNS and CDR2 is SASEGT. V gave up 0 bases and J gave up 6 bases, with 12 bases separating them. There are 14 residues in the CDR3.

V and J are TRBV2 and TRBJ2-3; D might be TRBD1 (6 bases). The V gene's germline CDR1 is SNHLY and CDR2 FYNNEI. This CDR3 contains 15 residues. Trimming shortened V by 2 bases and J by 6 bases, and 15 bases separated the two germline ends. The CDR3 coding sequence is TGTGCCAGCAGTGAACAGGACAGCATGACGGATACGCAGTATTTT. Translated, it gives CASSEQDSMTDTQYF.

The CDR3 nucleotides are TGTGCCAGCAGTGCCGGGGGGGGATACTATGGCTACACCTTC. Residues: CASSAGGGYYGYTF. The genes are TRBV27 and TRBJ1-2; a possible D gene is TRBD1 (5 bases). The V and J ends lost 5 bases and 3 bases respectively, with 13 bases between them. The V gene's germline CDR1 is MNHEY and CDR2 SMNVEV (reference sequence). CDR3 length: 14 residues.

This clone has only a few counts. The chain couples TRBV4-1 to TRBJ1-6, with TRBD1 matching 10 bases. The germline V gene encodes CDR1 MGHRA and CDR2 YSYEKL. The CDR3 is made up of 16 amino acids. V was clipped by 3 bases and J by 7 bases; unmatched bases: 6. DNA of the CDR3: TGCGCCAGCAGCCACGATGGACAGGGGGGGAATTCACCCCTCCACTTT. Translating gives CASSHDGQGGNSPLHF.

This clone occurred once. The gene calls are TRBV11-2 and TRBJ2-2, with D perhaps matching TRBD2 (5 bases). Per the germline V gene, CDR1 is SGHAT and CDR2 is FQNNGV. V shed 3 bases and J shed 5 bases, with 13 bases lying between them. This CDR3 contains 15 residues. The CDR3 reads CASSFGPRGTGELFF. The CDR3 DNA sequence: TGTGCCAGCAGCTTTGGGCCCCGAGGGACCGGGGAGCTGTTTTTT.

This chain connects TRBV2 to TRBJ1-1; D is unresolved. This CDR3 is built from 12 residues. V dropped 7 bases and J dropped 3 bases, with 9 bases sitting between them. The germline CDR1 and CDR2 sequences are SNHLY and FYNNEI. The CDR3 DNA sequence: TGTGCCAGCACCCTCGGGTACACTGAAGCTTTCTTT. Protein: CASTLGYTEAFF.

This clone was picked up many times. The CDR3 region has the DNA TGTGCCAGCAGTGTCAGGGTGCAATTCTACAATGAGCAGTTCTTC. This encodes CASSVRVQFYNEQFF. This sequence joins TRBV2 and TRBJ2-1, with D perhaps matching TRBD1 (5 bases). The V and J ends lost 4 bases and 3 bases respectively, with 13 bases between them. The CDR3 runs to 15 residues. Germline V gene sequence: CDR1 SNHLY, CDR2 FYNNEI.

The chain links TRBV29-1 to TRBJ1-1; a weak D match, TRBD1 (6 bases). Trimming removed 6 bases from V and 6 bases from J, with 14 bases in between. CDR3 length: 12 residues. Germline V gene lookup returns CDR1 SQVTM and CDR2 ANQGSEA. CDR3 sequence: CSVGTGWAEAFF. As DNA, the CDR3 is TGCAGCGTCGGTACAGGGTGGGCTGAAGCTTTCTTT.

The chain has TRBV19 and TRBJ1-2, with 8 positions matching TRBD1. J lost 5 bases, V lost 7 bases, and 12 bases had no gene match. In germline, CDR1 is LNHDA, CDR2 SQIVND (reference sequence). CDR3 length: 15 residues. In nucleotides, the CDR3 is TGTGCCAGTAAACCTGATGGACAGGGTGAATATGGCTACACCTTC. This encodes CASKPDGQGEYGYTF.

J is TRBJ2-5 and V is TRBV3-1 (or the pseudogene TRBV3-2), with 7 bases fitting TRBD2. The CDR3 has 15 residues. Losses at the gene ends were 7 bases for V and 4 bases for J; bases not matched to a gene: 12. Germline assignment: CDR1 LGHDT and CDR2 YNNKEL (reference sequence). The CDR3 region has the DNA TGTGCCAGCACCTCACCTAGGGCGGGAGTAGAGACCCAGTACTTC. It encodes CASTSPRAGVETQYF.

This rearrangement joins TRBV10-3 to TRBJ1-6, with D possibly being TRBD1 (6 bases). The CDR3 is 16 amino acids. CDR1 ENHRY and CDR2 SYGVKD come from the germline V gene. Trimming stripped 6 bases from V and 1 base from J, with 13 bases between. The CDR3 DNA sequence: TGTGCCATCAGAAGGGGAGGGGGATCCTATAATTCACCCCTCCACTTT. Translating it yields CAIRRGGGSYNSPLHF.

This sequence joins TRBV10-3 and TRBJ1-1; D might be TRBD1 (5 bases). In germline, CDR1 is ENHRY, CDR2 SYGVKD. V was pared by 4 bases and J by 1 base, with 7 bases between. There are 13 residues in the CDR3. DNA of the CDR3: TGTGCCATCAGTGGGACACCGAACACTGAAGCTTTCTTT. Translation gives CAISGTPNTEAFF.

In its sample, this clone was seen a few times. The gene calls are TRBV6-5 and TRBJ2-7; D is perhaps TRBD1 (5 bases). The CDR3 loop spans 15 amino acids. CDR1 and CDR2 (germline): MNHEY, SVGAGI. Trimming removed 6 bases at V and 2 bases at J, with 17 bases between. Here the CDR3 DNA reads TGTGCCAGCAGCCCCGTTGGGGCTCAAACCTACGAGCAGTACTTC. Residues: CASSPVGAQTYEQYF.

As regards this clone: Other DNA sequences in this specimen translate into the identical CDR3. This chain uses TRBV10-3 with TRBJ2-7, with D maybe TRBD1 (6 bases). CDR3 length: 15 amino acids. Germline lookup yields CDR1 ENHRY and CDR2 SYGVKD. Trimming shortened V by 0 bases and J by 2 bases, and 11 bases separated the two germline ends. The CDR3 protein is CAISESGTRTYEQYF. The CDR3 DNA is TGTGCCATCAGTGAGTCTGGGACACGAACCTACGAGCAGTACTTC.